This T cell receptor beta chain was identified in a study of response to subunit inactivated influenza vaccine. General study results and limits: The authors suggested that every seasonal influenza vaccination recruits few new T cells.

Losses at the gene ends were 3 bases for V and 7 bases for J; bases not matched to a gene: 7. The CDR3 totals 14 residues. Germline V gene lookup returns CDR1 LGHNA and CDR2 YSLEER. This clonotype appeared many times. Antigen specificity is unknown. TCRdb re-called the RT-PCR reads through MiXCR, storing one row per CDR3 protein. The data hold roughly 500,000 distinct CDR3 sequences, with approximately 16% observed a single time. The sequence was obtained from a man in his fifties or sixties who received an inactivated influenza vaccine. The V gene is TRBV4-3, the J gene TRBJ2-3; 7 bases map to TRBD2. The input for sequencing was CD4+ T cells sorted from PBMCs, taken less than 30 months after vaccination. The CDR3 loop is CASSHYMGGNTQYF. CDR3 sequence (DNA): TGCGCCAGCAGCCACTACATGGGAGGGAATACGCAGTATTTT.